This T cell receptor beta chain was captured by sequencing in a study of OX40 agonist ivuxolimab in advanced cancers. Study in general: Every 2 weeks, ivuxolimab was infused into the patients intravenously at between 0.01 and 10 mg/kg.

General study results and limits: The study found that CD8+ T cells averaged more expanded clones than CD4+.

Germline V lookup: CDR1 SGHAT, CDR2 FQNNGV. V shed 6 bases, J shed 10 bases, and the junction held 10 bases outside the gene matches. The CDR3 extends over 15 amino acids. Only in-frame clones appear in the TCRdb table, and some are missing; sequencing was by immunoSEQ multiplex PCR. The sample has about 55,000 clones, about nine tenths seen once. On this clone itself: Its antigen is undetermined.

Patients were excluded for autoimmune disease history or systemic immunosuppression. The TCR was taken from an adult with an advanced solid tumor such as melanoma, head and neck, liver or kidney cancer. Here the sequenced sample was CD4+ or CD8+ T cells sorted from blood, taken in a trial of the OX40 agonist ivuxolimab. The V call is TRBV11-2, the J call TRBJ1-6, with 9 bases matching TRBD1. CDR3 sequence: CASRKPGQGPSPLHF. CDR3 in DNA: TGTGCCAGCAGAAAGCCGGGACAGGGTCCCTCACCCCTCCACTTT.